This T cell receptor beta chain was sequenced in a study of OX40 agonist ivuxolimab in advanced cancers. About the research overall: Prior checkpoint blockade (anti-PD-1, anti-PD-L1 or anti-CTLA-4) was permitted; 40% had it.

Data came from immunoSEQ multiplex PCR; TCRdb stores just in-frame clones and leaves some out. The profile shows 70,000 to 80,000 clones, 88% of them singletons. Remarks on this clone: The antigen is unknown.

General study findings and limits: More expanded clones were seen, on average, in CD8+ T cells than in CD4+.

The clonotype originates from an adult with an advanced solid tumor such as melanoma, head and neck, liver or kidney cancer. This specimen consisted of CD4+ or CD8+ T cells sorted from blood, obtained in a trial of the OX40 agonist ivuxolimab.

The CDR3: CASTSSGLSYNEQFF. Written as DNA, the CDR3 is TGTGCCAGTACCTCTAGCGGGCTGTCCTACAATGAGCAGTTCTTC. This chain connects TRBV19 to TRBJ2-1, with 8 bases identical to TRBD2. Germline loops: CDR1 LNHDA, CDR2 SQIVND (reference sequence). J was trimmed by 1 base and V by 7 bases; bases with no gene match: 6. CDR3 length equals 15 residues.